This passage covers 29 T cell receptor beta chains from one sample sequenced in a study of breast tumors, draining lymph nodes, adjacent tissues. Samples came from axillary lymph nodes draining the breast cancer. TCRdb reprocessed the multiplex PCR reads with MiXCR, giving one entry per CDR3 protein. The repertoire holds 170,000 or so distinct CDR3 sequences, with roughly 30% as singletons. Sequenced sample: axillary lymph node tissue. The receptor set was obtained from a female donor with breast cancer. Some clones in this sample may be carry-over from other donors' samples.

This clonotype was observed at least ten times. The rearrangement links TRBV7-6 to TRBJ1-5, with D tentatively TRBD1 (5 bases). The CDR3 has 15 residues. The V gene's germline CDR1 is SGHVS and CDR2 FNYEAQ. V was clipped by 3 bases and J by 5 bases, with 14 bases between them. Here the CDR3 DNA reads TGTGCCAGCAGCTTCGGAGCCGGGGCATATCAGCCCCAGCATTTT. Translation gives CASSFGAGAYQPQHF.

Comment on this clonotype: It may be a read error: a sequence one base away is much more abundant. The genes are TRBV7-9 and TRBJ2-5; 11 positions agree with TRBD2. CDR1 SEHNR and CDR2 FQNEAQ come from the germline V gene (reference sequence). The trim removed 5 bases at V and 5 bases at J, leaving 7 bases unmatched. The CDR3 has 15 residues. In DNA, the CDR3 is TGTGCCAGCAGCCTACTAGCGGGAGCCCGGGAGACCCAGTACTTC. The encoded protein is CASSLLAGARETQYF.

This clonotype occurred many times. The chain is built from TRBV20-1 and TRBJ1-6, with TRBD1 as a possible D gene (5 bases). V lost 6 bases and J lost 7, with 19 bases in between. CDR3 size: 15 residues. Germline CDR1 DFQATT, CDR2 SNEGSKA (reference sequence). The CDR3: CSAIHPGQGNSPLHF. CDR3 DNA: TGCAGTGCAATACACCCAGGTCAGGGAAATTCACCCCTCCACTTT.

This clonotype appeared many times. The chain uses TRBV5-6 and TRBJ1-5; no clear D. This CDR3 region has 16 residues. Trimming pared 0 bases from V and 0 bases from J, leaving 10 bases between. In germline, CDR1 is SGHDT, CDR2 YYEEEE. The CDR3 DNA sequence: TGTGCCAGCAGCTTGGGGGCAGGTGCTAGCAATCAGCCCCAGCATTTT. Translated, it gives CASSLGAGASNQPQHF.

This clonotype was counted ten times or more. The chain carries TRBV12-3 or TRBV12-4 and TRBJ2-1; TRBD2 matches 11 bases. J lost 6 bases, V lost 5 bases, and 0 bases had no gene match. The CDR3 has 13 residues. The CDR3 reads CASSGTSGNEQFF. The CDR3 DNA is TGTGCCAGCAGTGGGACTAGCGGCAATGAGCAGTTCTTC.

Notes on this clonotype: With a much larger clone just one base away, this may be a read error. DNA of the CDR3: TGCGGTGCTCCCCGAAGGGGGGGAGAGACCCAGTACTTC. Protein sequence: CGAPRRGGETQYF. The chain joins TRBV20-1 to TRBJ2-5; the D gene is possibly TRBD2 (7 bases). This CDR3 comprises 13 residues. Germline V lookup: CDR1 DFQATT, CDR2 SNEGSKA (reference sequence).

This clonotype was detected ten times or more. V and J are TRBV5-8 and TRBJ2-3, with D possibly TRBD2 on 5 matching bases. This CDR3 comprises 14 residues. V was trimmed by 0 bases and J by 2 bases, leaving 7 bases between them. From germline, CDR1 is SGHTS and CDR2 YDEGEE. The CDR3, as DNA: TGTGCCAGCAGCTTGGCGGACTCCACAGATACGCAGTATTTT. Its translation is CASSLADSTDTQYF. The full variable domain, with the rest looked up from reference TRBV5-8 and TRBJ2-3, is EAGVTQSPTHLIKTRGQQATLRCSPISGHTSVYWYQQALGLGLQFLLWYDEGEERNRGNFPPRFSGRQFPNYSSELNVNALELEDSALYLCASSLADSTDTQYFGPGTRLTVL.

In regard to this clonotype: A much larger clone sits a single nucleotide away, making a read error possible. This rearrangement joins TRBV13 to TRBJ1-2, with TRBD1 matching 10 bases. V was pared by 5 bases and J by 5 bases, with 14 bases of the junction left unmatched. The germline CDR1 and CDR2 sequences are PRHDT and FYEKMQ (reference sequence). The CDR3 runs 17 residues. For the CDR3, the DNA is TGTGCCAGCAGCCAGCGGGGACAGGGGATTATTGGGTATGGCTACACCTTC. It yields the protein CASSQRGQGIIGYGYTF.

Comments on this clonotype: Given a much more abundant clone one base away, this may be a read error. The chain uses TRBV6-5 and TRBJ2-7; TRBD2 matches at 7 bases. In germline, CDR1 is MNHEY, CDR2 SVGAGI. The CDR3 is made up of 15 amino acids. In DNA, the CDR3 is TGTGCCAGCAGTTACTTTGGGGGAGGGCCCTACGAGCAGTGCTTC. Its translation is CASSYFGGGPYEQCF.

This clonotype came up many times. The J gene is TRBJ2-1, the V gene TRBV5-1; D unclear. The V gene's germline CDR1 is SGHRS and CDR2 YFSETQ. The CDR3 length is 15 residues. Between the trimmed V and J ends, which lost 1 base and 4 bases, there was a span of 12 bases. The CDR3 loop reads CASSLQEVSYNEQFF. The CDR3 DNA sequence: TGCGCCAGCAGCTTGCAGGAAGTGAGTTACAATGAGCAGTTCTTC.

This clonotype was observed at least ten times. The chain is built from TRBV20-1 and TRBJ2-7; 8 bases fit TRBD2. After removal of 5 bases from V and 4 bases from J, the junction contained 13 bases not matched to a gene. This CDR3 is 15 amino acids long. Germline CDR1 is DFQATT and CDR2 is SNEGSKA (reference sequence). DNA of the CDR3: TGCAGTGCTGTCGGTTTAGCGGGACCTCCTTACGAGCAGTACTTC. Protein: CSAVGLAGPPYEQYF.

The V call is TRBV2, the J call TRBJ2-5, with a tentative D call TRBD1 (6 bases). The CDR3 loop spans 16 amino acids. V lost 6 bases and J 9 bases, leaving 26 bases between the germline ends. CDR1 and CDR2 from the germline V gene are SNHLY and FYNNEI. Here the CDR3 reads CASRPSPGDRWGAQYF. The CDR3 nucleotides are TGTGCCAGCAGGCCATCACCAGGGGATCGGTGGGGAGCCCAGTACTTC. Variable domain in full (rest from reference TRBV2 and TRBJ2-5): EPEVTQTPSHQVTQMGQEVILRCVPISNHLYFYWYRQILGQKVEFLVSFYNNEISEKSEIFDDQFSVERPDGSNFTLKIRSTKLEDSAMYFCASRPSPGDRWGAQYFGPGTRLLVL.

This clonotype was detected ten times or more. The chain recombines TRBV5-1 with TRBJ1-4, with D hard to call. This CDR3 spans 14 amino acids. V was trimmed by 0 bases and J by 4 bases, leaving 7 bases between them. In germline, CDR1 is SGHRS, CDR2 YFSETQ. Here the CDR3 reads CASSLAARNEKLFF. In DNA form, the CDR3 reads TGCGCCAGCAGCTTGGCAGCCCGTAATGAAAAACTGTTTTTT.

A note on this clonotype: A single base separates this from a much larger clone, so it may be a read error. The chain combines TRBV27 with TRBJ2-5, with D perhaps matching TRBD2 (5 bases). Germline V gives CDR1 MNHEY, CDR2 SMNVEV (reference sequence). The CDR3 has 16 amino acids. DNA of the CDR3: TGTGCCAGCAGTTTAGTAGGTTTTGGTAGCGTGGAGATCCAGTACTTC. Encoded protein: CASSLVGFGSVEIQYF.

At least ten counts were recorded for this clonotype. The rearrangement joins TRBV5-1 to TRBJ1-6, with no clear D. Trimming took off 0 bases at V and 7 bases at J, with 11 bases between the two ends. The CDR3 totals 15 residues. Germline loops: CDR1 SGHRS, CDR2 YFSETQ. The CDR3: CASSLEGSENSPLHF. CDR3 nucleotides: TGCGCCAGCAGCTTGGAAGGGTCGGAAAATTCACCCCTCCACTTT.

This clonotype was picked up many times. The chain employs TRBV7-3 and TRBJ1-2; TRBD1 might be the D (5 bases). The CDR3 consists of 13 residues. The ends were cut back, 3 bases at V and 4 bases at J, with 9 bases in the middle. Germline assignment: CDR1 SGHTA and CDR2 FQGTGA. CDR3 nucleotide sequence: TGTGCCAGCAGCTTGGGGCGGTCCTATGGCTACACCTTC. It translates to CASSLGRSYGYTF.

This clonotype was picked up a small number of times. The chain carries TRBV11-3 and TRBJ1-1; a weak D match, TRBD1 (5 bases). The V end was cut by 3 bases, the J end by 7 bases, with 15 bases between. CDR1 and CDR2 from the germline V gene are SGHNT and YENEEA. The CDR3 is 14 amino acids. CDR3 coding DNA: TGTGCCAGCAGCTTCCTAGACTTGGGGCTTGAAGCTTTCTTT. It is translated as CASSFLDLGLEAFF.

The table lists this clonotype with many counts. V usage is TRBV11-2 and J usage is TRBJ2-1; 7 nucleotides line up with TRBD2. The V gene's germline CDR1 is SGHAT and CDR2 FQNNGV. This CDR3 contains 14 residues. Trimming took 5 bases from V and 4 from J; bases not matched to a gene: 5. CDR3 sequence (DNA): TGTGCCAGCAGCACCCGACTAGCATACAATGAGCAGTTCTTC. Translating gives CASSTRLAYNEQFF.

This clonotype has only one observation. The DNA is omitted, as the CDR3 cannot be located on it reliably, and the CDR3 follows TCRdb's listing. The J gene is TRBJ1-5, the V gene TRBV19; the table gives TRBD1 as D, unverified against the DNA. Germline loops: CDR1 LNHDA, CDR2 SQIVND (reference sequence). Counting both end residues, the CDR3 totals 19 amino acids. The CDR3 sequence is CAMYLCATSAALSDQPQHF.

J is TRBJ1-5 and V is TRBV28; possible D gene TRBD1, 6 bases. Trimming stripped 4 bases from V and 7 bases from J, with 17 bases between. The CDR3 has 15 amino acids. The germline CDR1 and CDR2 sequences are MDHEN and SYDVKM. The DNA of the CDR3 is TGTGCCAGCAGTTCCCCTGACAAGGGGGGGCAGCCCCAGCATTTT. This translates into CASSSPDKGGQPQHF.

This clonotype was seen at least ten times. V gene TRBV20-1 combines with J gene TRBJ2-7; TRBD2 agrees at 11 bases. J lost 0 bases, V lost 4 bases, and 5 bases had no gene match. Germline V gene sequence: CDR1 DFQATT, CDR2 SNEGSKA (reference sequence). CDR3 length: 15 residues. This CDR3 is CSAIIGTSGSYEQYF. The DNA of the CDR3 is TGCAGTGCTATCATCGGGACTAGCGGCTCCTACGAGCAGTACTTC.

This clonotype has just one count. An end of the junction does not agree with germline; a read error may underlie this. The chain couples TRBV24-1 to TRBJ1-6; 8 nucleotides line up with TRBD1. The CDR3 covers 16 residues. The germline V gene has CDR1 KGHDR and CDR2 SFDVKD. This chain's CDR3 is CATSDPHGQGSSPPHF. DNA of the CDR3: TGTGCCACCAGTGATCCGCATGGACAGGGAAGTTCACCCCCCCACTTT.

This clonotype was seen at least ten times. The chain combines TRBV11-3 with TRBJ1-1; TRBD1 matches at 7 bases. V was pared by 5 bases and J by 7 bases, with 4 bases of the junction left unmatched. Germline-derived CDR1 and CDR2 are SGHNT and YENEEA. The CDR3 consists of 12 residues. In nucleotides, the CDR3 is TGTGCCAGCAGCCCTAGACAGGGTGAAGCTTTCTTT. Translated, it gives CASSPRQGEAFF.

This clonotype has more than one count but fewer than ten. As DNA, the CDR3 is TGCGCCAGCAGCCGGGGATCGGGACAGGAATTTCAGTATTTT. Encoded protein: CASSRGSGQEFQYF. The gene calls are TRBV5-1 and TRBJ2-3, with 8 bases that match TRBD1. CDR1 and CDR2 from the germline V gene are SGHRS and YFSETQ. The CDR3 runs 14 residues. The junction had 13 bases not matched to a gene; V was cut back by 4 bases and J by 12 bases.

This clonotype was counted many times. The chain links TRBV12-3 or TRBV12-4 to TRBJ2-1; a possible D gene is TRBD1 (7 bases). The V end was cut by 6 bases, the J end by 8 bases, with 14 bases between. The CDR3 runs 13 residues. The CDR3 DNA follows: TGTGCCAGCAGGGGACAGACTAGGGATGAGCAGTTCTTC. Translating it yields CASRGQTRDEQFF.

This clonotype showed up just a few times. Possible read error: a much larger clone is one base away. V usage is TRBV5-1 and J usage is TRBJ2-7, with 8 bases aligning to TRBD1. Germline loops: CDR1 SGHRS, CDR2 YFSETQ. The CDR3 is 15 residues long. Germline trimming cut 3 bases from V and 3 bases from J; bases unmatched to any gene: 8. The DNA of the CDR3 is TGCGCCAGCAGCTCCAGACAGGGGATATTCTACGAGCAGTACTTC. Its translation: CASSSRQGIFYEQYF.

For this clonotype: This may arise from a read error, as a much more abundant clone is one base away. The chain couples TRBV15 to TRBJ1-1, with D perhaps TRBD1 (6 bases). Germline V lookup: CDR1 LNHNV, CDR2 YYDKDF (reference sequence). This CDR3 region has 13 residues. DNA of the CDR3: TGTGCCACCAGCCTAGACAGGAACGCTGAAGCTTTCTTT. This sequence encodes CATSLDRNAEAFF.

This clonotype was recorded at least ten times. The chain carries TRBV12-3 or TRBV12-4 and TRBJ2-3; 10 nucleotides agree with TRBD2. Trimming removed 2 bases from V and 6 bases from J; junction bases left unmatched: 8. The CDR3 consists of 16 residues. CDR3 in amino acids: CASSLTFGSGGDTQYF. The CDR3 region has the DNA TGTGCCAGCAGTTTAACTTTCGGTAGCGGGGGGGATACGCAGTATTTT.

This clonotype was observed at least ten times. J is TRBJ2-2 and V is TRBV9; 9 nucleotides agree with TRBD2. The junction had 8 bases not matched to a gene; V was cut back by 7 bases and J by 4 bases. This CDR3 is 15 amino acids long. Germline V gene lookup returns CDR1 SGDLS and CDR2 YYNGEE. CDR3 sequence: CASSISGSSTGELFF. CDR3 nucleotide sequence: TGTGCCAGCTCCATTAGCGGGAGTTCCACCGGGGAGCTGTTTTTT.